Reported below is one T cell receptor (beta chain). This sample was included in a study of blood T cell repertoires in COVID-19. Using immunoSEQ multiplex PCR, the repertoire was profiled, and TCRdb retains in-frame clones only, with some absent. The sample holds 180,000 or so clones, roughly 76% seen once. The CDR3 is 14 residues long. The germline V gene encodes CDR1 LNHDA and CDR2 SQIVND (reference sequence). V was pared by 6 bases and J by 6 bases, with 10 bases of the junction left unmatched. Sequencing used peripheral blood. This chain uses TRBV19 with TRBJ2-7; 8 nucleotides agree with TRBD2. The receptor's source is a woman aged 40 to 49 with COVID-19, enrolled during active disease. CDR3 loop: CASRLRTSFPEQYF. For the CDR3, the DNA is TGTGCCAGTAGACTCAGGACTAGCTTCCCCGAGCAGTACTTC.